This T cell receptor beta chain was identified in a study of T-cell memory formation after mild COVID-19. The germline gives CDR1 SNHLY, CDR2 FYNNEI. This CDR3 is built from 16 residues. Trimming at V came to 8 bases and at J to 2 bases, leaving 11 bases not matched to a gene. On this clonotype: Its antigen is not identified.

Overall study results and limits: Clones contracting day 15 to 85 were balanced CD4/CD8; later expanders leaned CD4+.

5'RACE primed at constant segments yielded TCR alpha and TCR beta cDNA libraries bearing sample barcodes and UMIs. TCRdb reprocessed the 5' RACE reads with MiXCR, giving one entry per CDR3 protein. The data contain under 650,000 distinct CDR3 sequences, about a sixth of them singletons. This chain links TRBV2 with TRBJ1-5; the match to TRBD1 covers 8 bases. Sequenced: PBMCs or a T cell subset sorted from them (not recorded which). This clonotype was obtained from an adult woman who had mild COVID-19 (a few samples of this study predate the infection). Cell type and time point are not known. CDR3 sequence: CASAWDRFKGNQPQHF. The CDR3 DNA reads TGTGCCAGCGCATGGGACAGGTTTAAAGGCAATCAGCCCCAGCATTTT.